The 5 T cell receptor beta chains below were found in one sample sequenced in a study of vaccination effects on CD4 cells after COVID-19. The antigens for these receptors are not known. ViraFEST assay sequencing came after antigen-specific CD4+ T cells were expanded with viral peptide pools. Scientists isolated CD4+ T cells after an approximately ten-day culture period ended. Nobody among the vaccine recipients had prior SARS-CoV-2 infection (nucleocapsid antibodies were negative). The table came from immunoSEQ multiplex PCR; TCRdb's copy has only in-frame clones and leaves some out. This sample has around 71,000 clones, with roughly 70% found just once. The sequencing used CD4+ T cells from PBMCs cultured with HCoV-OC43 spike peptides, collected before COVID-19 vaccination. Subset defined: HCoV-OC43 spike overlapping peptide pool stimulation. These TCRs come from a human donor who received a COVID-19 vaccine.

The rearrangement uses TRBV11-1 and TRBJ1-5; 9 bases match TRBD1. The ends lost 5 bases at V and 7 bases at J; junction bases unmatched: 9. This CDR3 is built from 15 residues. From germline, CDR1 is SGHAT and CDR2 FQDESV (reference sequence). The chain's CDR3 is CASSPGQGEGQPQHF. CDR3 sequence (DNA): TGTGCCAGCAGCCCGGGACAGGGAGAAGGGCAGCCCCAGCATTTT.

The chain combines TRBV5-6 with TRBJ1-4, with 10 bases that match TRBD1. After removal of 5 bases from V and 9 bases from J, the junction contained 10 bases not matched to a gene. Germline CDR1 reads SGHDT; CDR2 reads YYEEEE. CDR3 length: 15 residues. DNA for the CDR3: TGTGCCAGCAGTCTTGCGGGACAGGGGACCCAAAAACTGTTTTTT. This gives the protein CASSLAGQGTQKLFF.

The chain recombines TRBV5-1 with TRBJ2-5; TRBD1 matches 7 bases. J was trimmed by 2 bases and V by 3 bases; bases with no gene match: 4. Germline values: CDR1 SGHRS, CDR2 YFSETQ. The CDR3 is made up of 14 amino acids. The CDR3 DNA sequence: TGCGCCAGCAGCTCACCGACAGGGCAAGAGACCCAGTACTTC. This gives the protein CASSSPTGQETQYF.

The chain joins TRBV7-3 to TRBJ2-5; 7 bases map to TRBD2. CDR3 length: 15 residues. V was pared by 1 base and J by 5 bases, with 7 bases of the junction left unmatched. CDR1 is SGHTA, CDR2 FQGTGA, per germline. CDR3 sequence (DNA): TGTGCCAGCAGCTTAATGGCGGGGGTTGGCGAGACCCAGTACTTC. Protein sequence: CASSLMAGVGETQYF.

The gene calls are TRBV4-1 and TRBJ1-2; no reliable D call. Trimming took 5 bases from V and 1 from J, leaving 11 bases between them. The germline V gene encodes CDR1 MGHRA and CDR2 YSYEKL. The CDR3 runs 14 residues. CDR3 sequence (DNA): TGCGCCAGCAGCTTGGACCCTGTTAACTATGGCTACACCTTC. This codes for CASSLDPVNYGYTF.